A single T cell receptor (beta chain) is shown here with its context. The source of the sample is a study of technical replicates of blood from several donors. Profiling relied on immunoSEQ multiplex PCR, and the TCRdb table lists in-frame clones only, not all of them. The table lists about 12,000 clones, roughly nine tenths of them singletons. The germline V gene has CDR1 LNHDA and CDR2 SQIVND (reference sequence). The CDR3 sequence is 15 residues long. V lost 2 bases, J lost 2 bases, and 5 bases stayed unmatched. This clonotype was obtained from a human donor in good health. The sample taken for sequencing was PBMCs. This chain connects TRBV19 to TRBJ2-7; 8 positions agree with TRBD2. CDR3 sequence reads: CASSISSGVPYEQYF. CDR3 nucleotides: TGTGCCAGTAGTATAAGTAGCGGGGTACCCTACGAGCAGTACTTC.